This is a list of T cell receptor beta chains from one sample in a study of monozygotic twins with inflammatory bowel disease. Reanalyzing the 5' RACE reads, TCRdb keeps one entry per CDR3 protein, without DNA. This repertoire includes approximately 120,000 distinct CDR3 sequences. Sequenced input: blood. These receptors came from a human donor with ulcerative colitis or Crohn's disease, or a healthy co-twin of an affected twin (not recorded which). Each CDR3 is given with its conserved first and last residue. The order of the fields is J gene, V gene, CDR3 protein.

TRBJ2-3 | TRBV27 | CASSPIGRGARGDTQYF
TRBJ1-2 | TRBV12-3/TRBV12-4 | CASSRQGSYYGYTF
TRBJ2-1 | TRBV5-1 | CASSSNIYGYNEQFF
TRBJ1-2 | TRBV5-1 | CASSLVSALHF
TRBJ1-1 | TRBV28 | CASSLRGANTEAFF
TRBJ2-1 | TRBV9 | CASSIGAQYGYNEQFF
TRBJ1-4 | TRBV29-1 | CSAATGRNEKLFF
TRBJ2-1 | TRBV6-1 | CASSVGTSFGNEQFF
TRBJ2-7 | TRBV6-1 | CASSPFFSGGTPYEQYF
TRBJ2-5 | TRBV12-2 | CASRLAPTQETQYF
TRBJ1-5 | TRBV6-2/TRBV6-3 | CASSLEQGAGQPQHF
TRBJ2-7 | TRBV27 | CASSLLGGHEQYF
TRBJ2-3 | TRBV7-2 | CASSLLAGGPPADTQYF
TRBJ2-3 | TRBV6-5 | CASSYTLGTFADTQYF
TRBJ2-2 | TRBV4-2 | CASSPLGGGAGAGELFF
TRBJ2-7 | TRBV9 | CASGSGLGAYEQYF
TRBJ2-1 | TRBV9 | CASSIGPLNNEQFF
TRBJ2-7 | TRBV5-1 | CASSYRDRVYEQYF
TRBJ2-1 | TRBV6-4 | CASSDSSGDYNEQFF
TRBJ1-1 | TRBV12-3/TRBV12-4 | CASSWGTGGGTEAFF
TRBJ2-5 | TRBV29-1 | CSVEDGGETQYF
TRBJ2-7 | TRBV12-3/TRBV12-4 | CASSLARSYEQYF
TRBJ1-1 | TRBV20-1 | CSAFSGRMNTEAFF
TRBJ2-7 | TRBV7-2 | CASSLAQRAYEQYF
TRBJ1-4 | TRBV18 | CASSPTTADGSEKLFF
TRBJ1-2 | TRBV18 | CASSEGQGDNYGYTF
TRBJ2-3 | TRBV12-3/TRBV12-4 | CASSFDGGDTQYF
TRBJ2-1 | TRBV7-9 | CASRSGSLNEQFF
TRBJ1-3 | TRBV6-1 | CASRRPGQPNPGNTIYF
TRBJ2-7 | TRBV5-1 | CASSLGPTGTDYEQYF
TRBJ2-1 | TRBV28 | CASSPGTTNNEQFF
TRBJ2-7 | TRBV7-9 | CASSFPPAAPGDEQYF
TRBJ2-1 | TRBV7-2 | CASSLAGGTVYNEQFF
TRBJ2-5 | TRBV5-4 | CASSLRELETQYF
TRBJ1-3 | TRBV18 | CASSPPHRDHGNTIYF
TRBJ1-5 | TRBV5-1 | CASSLRGQFNQPQHF
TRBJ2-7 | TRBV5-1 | CASSGQVPYEQYF
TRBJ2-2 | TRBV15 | CATSKSLTGELFF
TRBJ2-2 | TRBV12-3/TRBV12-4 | CASSFSGRATGELFF
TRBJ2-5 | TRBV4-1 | CASSQVGRGETQYF
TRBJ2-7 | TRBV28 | CASRNSGVWNEQYF
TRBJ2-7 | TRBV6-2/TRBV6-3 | CASRRGGPPEQYF
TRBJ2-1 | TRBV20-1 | CSAQTEGGGPYNEQFF
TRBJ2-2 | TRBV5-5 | CASSPGPTRDTGELFF
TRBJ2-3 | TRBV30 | CAWSVRFGSFSTDTQYF
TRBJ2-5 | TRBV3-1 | CASSPSIAGGKETQYF